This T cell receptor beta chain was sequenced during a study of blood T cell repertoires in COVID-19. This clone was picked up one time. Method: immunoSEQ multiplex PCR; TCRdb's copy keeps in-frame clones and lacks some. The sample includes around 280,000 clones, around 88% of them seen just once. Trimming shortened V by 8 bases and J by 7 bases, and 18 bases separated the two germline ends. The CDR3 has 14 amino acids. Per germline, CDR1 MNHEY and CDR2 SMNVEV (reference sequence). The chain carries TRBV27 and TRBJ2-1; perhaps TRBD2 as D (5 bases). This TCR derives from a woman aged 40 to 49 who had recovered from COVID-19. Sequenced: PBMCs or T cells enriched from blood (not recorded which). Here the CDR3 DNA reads TGTGCCAGCGGACCGGCCCGGCGGAGGAATGAGCAGTTCTTC. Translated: CASGPARRRNEQFF.